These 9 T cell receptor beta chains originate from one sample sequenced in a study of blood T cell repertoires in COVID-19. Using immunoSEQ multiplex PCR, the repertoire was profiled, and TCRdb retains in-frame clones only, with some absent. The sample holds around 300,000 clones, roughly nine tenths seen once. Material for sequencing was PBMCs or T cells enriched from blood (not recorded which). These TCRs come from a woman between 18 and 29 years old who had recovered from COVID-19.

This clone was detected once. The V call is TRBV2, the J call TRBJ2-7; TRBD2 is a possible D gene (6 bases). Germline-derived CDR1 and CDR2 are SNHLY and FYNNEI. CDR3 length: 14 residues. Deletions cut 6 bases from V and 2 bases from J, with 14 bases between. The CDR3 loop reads CASRDIAEPYEQYF. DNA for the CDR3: TGTGCCAGCAGAGATATAGCGGAACCCTACGAGCAGTACTTC.

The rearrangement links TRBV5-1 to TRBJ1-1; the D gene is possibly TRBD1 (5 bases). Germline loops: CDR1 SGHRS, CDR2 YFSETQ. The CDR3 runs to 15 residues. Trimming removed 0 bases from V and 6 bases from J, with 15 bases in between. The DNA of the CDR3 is TGCGCCAGCAGCTTGGGGGATTGGGACTTAGCTGAAGCTTTCTTT. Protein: CASSLGDWDLAEAFF.

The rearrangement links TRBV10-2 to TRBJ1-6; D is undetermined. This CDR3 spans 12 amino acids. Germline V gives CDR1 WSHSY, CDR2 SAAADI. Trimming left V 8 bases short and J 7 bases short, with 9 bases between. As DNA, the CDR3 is TGCGCCAGCGGCCCGGGGAATTCACCCCTCCACTTT. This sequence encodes CASGPGNSPLHF.

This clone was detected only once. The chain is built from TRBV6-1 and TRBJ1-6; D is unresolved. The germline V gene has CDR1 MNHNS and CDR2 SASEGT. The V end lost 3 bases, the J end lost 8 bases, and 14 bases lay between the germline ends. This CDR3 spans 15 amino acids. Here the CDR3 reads CASSDYRAGDSPLHF. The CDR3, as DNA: TGTGCCAGCAGTGATTACCGGGCGGGAGATTCACCCCTCCACTTT.

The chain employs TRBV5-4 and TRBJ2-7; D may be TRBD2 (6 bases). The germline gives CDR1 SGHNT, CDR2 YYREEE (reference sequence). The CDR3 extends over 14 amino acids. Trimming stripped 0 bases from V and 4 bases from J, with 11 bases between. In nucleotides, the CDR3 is TGTGCCAGCAGCTTGGCCCACGGACTATACGAGCAGTACTTC. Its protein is CASSLAHGLYEQYF.

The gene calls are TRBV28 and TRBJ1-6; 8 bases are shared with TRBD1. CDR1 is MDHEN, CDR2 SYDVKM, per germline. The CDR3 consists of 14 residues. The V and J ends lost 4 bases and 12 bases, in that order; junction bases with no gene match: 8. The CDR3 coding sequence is TGTGCCAGCAGTTCGACAGGGGTGATGGAACCCCTCCACTTT. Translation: CASSSTGVMEPLHF.

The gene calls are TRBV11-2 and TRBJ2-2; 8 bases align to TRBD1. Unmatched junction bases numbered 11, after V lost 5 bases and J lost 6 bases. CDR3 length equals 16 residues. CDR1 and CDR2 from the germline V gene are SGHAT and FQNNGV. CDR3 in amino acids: CASSPEPDRGPGELFF. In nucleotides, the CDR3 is TGTGCCAGCAGCCCCGAACCCGACAGGGGCCCCGGGGAGCTGTTTTTT.

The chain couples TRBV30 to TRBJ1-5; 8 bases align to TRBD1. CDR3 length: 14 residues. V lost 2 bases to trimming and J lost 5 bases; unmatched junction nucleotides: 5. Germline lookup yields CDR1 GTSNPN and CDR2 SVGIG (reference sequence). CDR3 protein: CAWSRSGGDQPQHF. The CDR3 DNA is TGTGCCTGGAGTCGTTCAGGGGGCGATCAGCCCCAGCATTTT.

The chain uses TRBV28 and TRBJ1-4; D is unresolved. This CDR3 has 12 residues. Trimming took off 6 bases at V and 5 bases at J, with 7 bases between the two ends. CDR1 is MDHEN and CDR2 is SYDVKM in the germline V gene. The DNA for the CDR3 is TGTGCCAGCAGCAGTCTGAATGAAAAACTGTTTTTT. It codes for CASSSLNEKLFF.